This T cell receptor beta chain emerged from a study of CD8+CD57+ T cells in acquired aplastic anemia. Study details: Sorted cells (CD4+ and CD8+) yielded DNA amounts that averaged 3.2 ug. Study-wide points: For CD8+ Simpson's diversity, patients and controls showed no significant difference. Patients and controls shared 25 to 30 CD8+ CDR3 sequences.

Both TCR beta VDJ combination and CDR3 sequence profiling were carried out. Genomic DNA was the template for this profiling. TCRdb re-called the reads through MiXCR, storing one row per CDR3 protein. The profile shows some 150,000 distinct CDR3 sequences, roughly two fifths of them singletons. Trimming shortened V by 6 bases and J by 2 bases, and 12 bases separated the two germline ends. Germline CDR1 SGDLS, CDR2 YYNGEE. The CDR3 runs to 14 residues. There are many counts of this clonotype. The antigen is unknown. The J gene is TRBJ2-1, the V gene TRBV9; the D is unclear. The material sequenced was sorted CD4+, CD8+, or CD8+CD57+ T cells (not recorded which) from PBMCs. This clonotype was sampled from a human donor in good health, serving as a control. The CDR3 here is CASTEDLTYNEQFF. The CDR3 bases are TGTGCCAGCACCGAAGATCTTACCTACAATGAGCAGTTCTTC.